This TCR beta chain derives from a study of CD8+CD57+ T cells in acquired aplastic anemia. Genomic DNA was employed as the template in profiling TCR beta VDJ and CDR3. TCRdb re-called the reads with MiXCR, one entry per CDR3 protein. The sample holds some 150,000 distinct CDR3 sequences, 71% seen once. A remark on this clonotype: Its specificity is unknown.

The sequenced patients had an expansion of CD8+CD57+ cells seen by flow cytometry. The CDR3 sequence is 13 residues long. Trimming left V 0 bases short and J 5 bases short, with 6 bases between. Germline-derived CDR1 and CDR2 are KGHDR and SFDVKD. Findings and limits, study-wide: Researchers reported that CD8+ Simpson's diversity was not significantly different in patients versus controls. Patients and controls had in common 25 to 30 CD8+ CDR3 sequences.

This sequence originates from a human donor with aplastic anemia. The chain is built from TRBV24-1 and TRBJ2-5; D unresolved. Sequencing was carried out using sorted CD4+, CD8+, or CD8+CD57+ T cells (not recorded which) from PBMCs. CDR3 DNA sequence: TGTGCCACCAGTGATTTGGACACGGAGACCCAGTACTTC. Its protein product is CATSDLDTETQYF.